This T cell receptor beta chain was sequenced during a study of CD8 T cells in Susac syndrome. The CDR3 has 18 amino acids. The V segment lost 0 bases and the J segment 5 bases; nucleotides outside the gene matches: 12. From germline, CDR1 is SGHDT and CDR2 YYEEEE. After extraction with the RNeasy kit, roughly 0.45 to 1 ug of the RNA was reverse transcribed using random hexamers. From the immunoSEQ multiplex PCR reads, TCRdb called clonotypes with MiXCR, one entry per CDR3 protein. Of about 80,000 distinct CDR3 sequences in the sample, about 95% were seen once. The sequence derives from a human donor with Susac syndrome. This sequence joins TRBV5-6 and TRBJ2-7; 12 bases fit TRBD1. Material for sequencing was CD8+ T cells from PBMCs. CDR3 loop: CASSLEGQGAFVTHEQYV. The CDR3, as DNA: TGTGCCAGCAGCTTGGAGGGACAGGGGGCTTTCGTAACCCACGAGCAGTACGTC.